This T cell receptor beta chain is from a study of graft-versus-host responses after intestinal transplantation. The wider study: Recipients had multivisceral, liver-intestinal, or isolated intestinal transplants.

Broader study findings: Recipient marrow showed GvH clones, some seen first in ileum or blood.

Profiling relied on immunoSEQ multiplex PCR, and the TCRdb table lists in-frame clones only, not all of them. The table lists under 20,000 clones, approximately 39% of them singletons. The culture paired approximately 200,000 irradiated violet-dye-labeled stimulators with approximately 200,000 CFSE-labeled responders. Post-reaction sorting isolated proliferating CFSE-low CD3+CD4+ and CD3+CD8+ responders. This sequence was found in a human patient who was an organ donor for intestinal transplantation. Material: alloreactive CD4+ T cells from a mixed lymphocyte reaction culture, obtained before transplantation. The subset here: CFSE-low proliferating T cells sorted from roughly 6-day pre-transplant mixed lymphocyte reaction (GvH or HvG direction).

In DNA, the CDR3 is TGTGCCAGCAGTTTACTTGGACAGGCAAGCGAACACCGGGAGCTGTTTTTT. It yields the protein CASSLLGQASEHRELFF. J is TRBJ2-2 and V is TRBV28; 7 positions agree with TRBD1. The J segment lost 9 bases and the V segment lost 2 bases, leaving 15 bases of the junction unmatched. CDR1 MDHEN and CDR2 SYDVKM come from the germline V gene. This CDR3 spans 17 amino acids.